This T cell receptor beta chain was documented in a study of metastatic and nonmetastatic thyroid tumors. All patients were treatment-naive before thyroid surgery. The V gene end was trimmed by 3 bases and the J gene end by 5 bases; junction bases not matched to a gene: 9. CDR1 is SGDLS, CDR2 YYNGEE, per germline. There are 16 residues in the CDR3. This clone was seen ten or more times. Its antigen is not known. TCRdb redid the clone calls on the PCR reads using MiXCR. The sample holds just over 20,000 clones, roughly 12% seen once. Points from the study as a whole: Patients with malignant thyroid tumors reportedly had significantly higher TCR beta diversity than those with benign nodules, in blood and tumor.

The chain joins TRBV9 to TRBJ2-3; 10 nucleotides line up with TRBD1. The clonotype was recovered from a female donor with papillary thyroid cancer or a benign thyroid nodule (not recorded which). Some clones in this sample may be carry-over from other donors' samples. Sequenced input: blood. The DNA of the CDR3 is TGTGCCAGCAGCGCTCAAGCGGGACAGGGGAGAGATACGCAGTATTTT. Its translation is CASSAQAGQGRDTQYF.